Listed below are T cell receptor beta chains from one sample, sequenced in a study of radiation and T cells in renal cell carcinoma. Using immunoSEQ multiplex PCR, the repertoire was profiled, and TCRdb retains in-frame clones only, with some absent. The sample lists 100,000 to 150,000 clones; about four fifths were seen once. The sample in question was blood, obtained from a patient whose treatment included radiotherapy and nephrectomy. The receptors derive from a man in his fifties or sixties with renal cell carcinoma. CDR3s include the opening cysteine and the closing phenylalanine or tryptophan. D genes are given only for firm matches. Clone size appears in some rows only: once, few, many, or a class for an expanded clone.

J	V	size	D	DNA	CDR3
TRBJ1-5	TRBV6-5	-	-	TGTGCCAGCAGTTACGACGGAAATGGCAATCAGCCCCAGCATTTT	CASSYDGNGNQPQHF
TRBJ2-7	TRBV4-3	-	-	TGCGCCAGCAGCCAAGGATTATCTCAGGGGTCCTACGAGCAGTACTTC	CASSQGLSQGSYEQYF
TRBJ1-1	TRBV6-5	-	-	TGTGCCAGCAGTTTACTAGGAGGGAACACTGAAGCTTTCTTT	CASSLLGGNTEAFF
TRBJ2-1	TRBV7-2	-	-	TGTGCCAGCAGCTTAGTGGGTCCGAGTTCGTTCGAGCAGTTCTTC	CASSLVGPSSFEQFF
TRBJ2-1	TRBV9	-	-	TGTGCCAGCAGCGTAGGTAGGGGTTCCTACAATGAGCAGTTCTTC	CASSVGRGSYNEQFF
TRBJ2-7	TRBV10-2	-	TRBD1	TGCGCCAGGGAGGACAGGGGCTACGAGCAGTACTTC	CAREDRGYEQYF
TRBJ1-2	TRBV4-1	-	-	TGCGCCAGCAGCTCGACAATCTCTATCTATGGCTACACCTTC	CASSSTISIYGYTF
TRBJ1-2	TRBV10-3	-	-	TGTGCCATCAGTGATAACGGCGATGTGTATGGCTACACCTTC	CAISDNGDVYGYTF
TRBJ2-7	TRBV5-6	-	-	TGTGCCAGCAGCTTGAGCTCCTACGAGCAGTACTTC	CASSLSSYEQYF
TRBJ2-5	TRBV28	few	-	TGTGCCAGCAGTTTATTTCAGGGATTAGAGACCCAGTACTTC	CASSLFQGLETQYF
TRBJ2-2	TRBV10-2	-	-	TGCGCCAGCAAGGAGCGGACGAACACCGGGGAGCTGTTTTTT	CASKERTNTGELFF
TRBJ2-3	TRBV27	-	TRBD2	TGTGCCAGCAGTTCTCACCCTAGCGGGAGTTCAGATACGCAGTATTTT	CASSSHPSGSSDTQYF
TRBJ1-2	TRBV4-1	-	-	TGCGCCAGCAGCCAAGATCCAGAACAGAACTATGGCTACACCTTC	CASSQDPEQNYGYTF
TRBJ2-1	TRBV7-3	-	-	TGTGCCAGCAGGTTATCGTCGGGGAGTTCCTACAATGAGCAGTTCTTC	CASRLSSGSSYNEQFF
TRBJ1-5	TRBV6-4	-	-	TGTGCCAGCAGTGTGAGAGGGAGGGCCGATCAGCCCCAGCATTTT	CASSVRGRADQPQHF
TRBJ2-7	TRBV30	-	TRBD1	TGTGCCTGGAGTGTACTCGGGGACAGAGGAAGGTACTTC	CAWSVLGDRGRYF
TRBJ1-5	TRBV19	-	TRBD1	TGTGCCAGTAGTATCTACGACAGGGGCGTCAATCAGCCCCAGCATTTT	CASSIYDRGVNQPQHF
TRBJ1-2	TRBV7-2	once	-	TGTGCCAGCAGCTTAGAAACAGTAGCTAACTATGGCTACACCTTC	CASSLETVANYGYTF
TRBJ1-4	TRBV5-1	-	-	TGCGCCAGCAGCTTGGGGCACAGGGTAAATGAAAAACTGTTTTTT	CASSLGHRVNEKLFF
TRBJ1-2	TRBV6-5	-	-	TGTGCCAGCAGTAACCCTCGGGCCTATGGCTACACCTTC	CASSNPRAYGYTF
TRBJ2-1	TRBV6-4	-	-	TGTGCCAGCAGTCCTTACGGCATCAACAATGAGCAGTTCTTC	CASSPYGINNEQFF
TRBJ1-4	TRBV2	few	-	TGTGCCAGCGGGGAGGACAATGAAAAACTGTTTTTT	CASGEDNEKLFF
TRBJ2-7	TRBV28	-	TRBD1	TGTGCCAGCAGTCCGCACTCACAGGGGTCCTACGAGCAGTACTTC	CASSPHSQGSYEQYF
TRBJ2-5	TRBV5-4	few	TRBD1	TGTGCCAGCAGCACGGACAGGAAAGAGACCCAGTACTTC	CASSTDRKETQYF
TRBJ2-7	TRBV7-2	-	TRBD1	TGTGCCAGCAGCTCTCACAGGGGCTCCTACGAGCAGTACTTC	CASSSHRGSYEQYF
TRBJ2-7	TRBV6-5	-	-	TGTGCCAGCTCCACAATAGGGACTTCCTACGAGCAGTACTTC	CASSTIGTSYEQYF
TRBJ1-6	TRBV5-1	-	-	TGCGCCAGCAGCCACACGCCCGAGTCCGATTCACCCCTCCACTTT	CASSHTPESDSPLHF